The sample holds many counts of the clone carrying this T cell receptor beta chain. Its antigen is unidentified. TCRdb analysed the multiplex PCR reads with MiXCR anew, one entry per CDR3 protein. The sample has 290,000 or so distinct CDR3 sequences, 30% to 35% seen once. The data belong to a study of breast tumors, draining lymph nodes, adjacent tissues. Study-level findings and limits: Tumor repertoires ranked between lymph nodes and nontumor tissue in diversity, with V and J gene preferences.

Axillary draining lymph nodes of breast cancer patients supplied the node samples. This clonotype was obtained from a female donor with breast cancer. Some clones in this sample may be carry-over from other donors' samples. The sequenced sample consisted of axillary lymph node tissue.

The chain's CDR3 is CASSLESGGYGYTF. Written as DNA, the CDR3 is TGTGCCAGCAGCTTAGAGAGCGGGGGCTATGGCTACACCTTC. V is TRBV7-9 and J is TRBJ1-2, with D possibly being TRBD1 (5 bases). This CDR3 is 14 amino acids long. Germline lookup yields CDR1 SEHNR and CDR2 FQNEAQ (reference sequence). Trimming left V 1 base short and J 4 bases short, with 10 bases between.